This T cell receptor beta chain was captured in a study of cytomegalovirus exposure and HLA in healthy donors. The assay was immunoSEQ multiplex PCR, and TCRdb's table has in-frame clones only and misses some. The data hold about 120,000 clones, with about 88% observed a single time. The length of the CDR3 is 15 residues. The germline V gene encodes CDR1 KGHSH and CDR2 LQKENI. V lost 5 bases to trimming and J lost 6 bases; unmatched junction nucleotides: 7. The TCR was taken from a man younger than 30 in good health and CMV-seropositive. The J gene is TRBJ2-2, the V gene TRBV18, with TRBD1 matching 9 bases. The specimen sequenced was PBMCs. The CDR3 sequence is CASSVSTGGSGELFF. The CDR3 bases are TGTGCCAGCTCAGTGTCAACAGGGGGCTCCGGGGAGCTGTTTTTT.